One and the same sample provided the 12 T cell receptor beta chains below, sequenced in a study of cytomegalovirus exposure and HLA in healthy donors. Method: immunoSEQ multiplex PCR; TCRdb's copy keeps in-frame clones and lacks some. Of around 56,000 clones listed, roughly nine tenths were seen once; the top ten hold approximately 15%. The specimen was PBMCs. These receptors originate from a young woman in good health and CMV-seronegative.

The rearrangement links TRBV6-5 to TRBJ2-1; no clear D. Germline V gives CDR1 MNHEY, CDR2 SVGAGI. The CDR3 covers 14 residues. V lost 4 bases and J 7 bases, leaving 14 bases between the germline ends. CDR3 amino acids: CASSSKVPTNEQFF. In DNA, the CDR3 is TGTGCCAGCAGTTCGAAAGTTCCCACTAATGAGCAGTTCTTC.

The chain employs TRBV29-1 and TRBJ1-2; 7 bases map to TRBD1. The CDR3 totals 14 residues. Germline CDR1 is SQVTM and CDR2 is ANQGSEA. The junction had 7 bases not matched to a gene; V was cut back by 2 bases and J by 4 bases. CDR3 loop: CSVESSWDSYGYTF. In DNA form, the CDR3 reads TGCAGCGTTGAATCATCGTGGGACAGCTATGGCTACACCTTC.

The CDR3: CASSLEPGQVKYEQYF. The CDR3 DNA sequence: TGTGCCAGCAGCTTAGAGCCGGGACAGGTGAAATACGAGCAGTACTTC. The chain is built from TRBV7-9 and TRBJ2-7; 8 bases are shared with TRBD1. Germline loops: CDR1 SEHNR, CDR2 FQNEAQ (reference sequence). V was pared by 1 base and J by 4 bases, with 9 bases of the junction left unmatched. The CDR3 consists of 16 residues. Variable domain in full (rest from reference TRBV7-9 and TRBJ2-7): DTGVSQNPRHKITKRGQNVTFRCDPISEHNRLYWYRQTLGQGPEFLTYFQNEAQLEKSRLLSDRFSAERPKGSFSTLEIQRTEQGDSAMYLCASSLEPGQVKYEQYFGPGTRLTVT.

The V gene is TRBV19, the J gene TRBJ2-1; 8 bases match TRBD1. CDR3 size: 16 residues. Germline lookup yields CDR1 LNHDA and CDR2 SQIVND (reference sequence). V shed 1 base and J 2 bases; nucleotides not matched to a gene: 4. The CDR3 DNA follows: TGTGCCAGTAGTATAGGCGACAGGGGAGCCTACAATGAGCAGTTCTTC. Protein product: CASSIGDRGAYNEQFF.

The J gene is TRBJ2-4, the V gene TRBV21-1; TRBD1, the table's D call, lacks a check against the DNA. TRBV21-1 represents a pseudogene. This CDR3 region has 12 residues. This CDR3 reads CASSKGQGIQYF. As DNA, the CDR3 is TGTGCCAGCAGCAAAGGACAGGGCATTCAGTACTTC.

V usage is TRBV7-2 and J usage is TRBJ2-7; 11 nucleotides line up with TRBD2. J was trimmed by 7 bases and V by 5 bases; bases with no gene match: 13. The germline CDR1 and CDR2 sequences are SGHTA and FQGNSA. The CDR3 is made up of 16 amino acids. This CDR3 is CASSRGLTSGEGEQYF. The CDR3, as DNA: TGTGCCAGCAGCCGGGGGCTGACTAGCGGGGAGGGGGAGCAGTACTTC. The full variable domain, its missing parts supplied by reference TRBV7-2 and TRBJ2-7, is GAGVSQSPSNKVTEKGKDVELRCDPISGHTALYWYRQSLGQGLEFLIYFQGNSAPDKSGLPSDRFSAERTGGSVSTLTIQRTQQEDSAVYLCASSRGLTSGEGEQYFGPGTRLTVT.

The chain is built from TRBV5-8 and TRBJ1-3; no reliable D call. The CDR3 has 15 residues. CDR1 and CDR2 from the germline V gene are SGHTS and YDEGEE. V was clipped by 5 bases and J by 5 bases, with 17 bases between them. The DNA of the CDR3 is TGTGCCAGCAGTAATCCCCTCCGACTTCGAAACACCATATATTTT. Protein product: CASSNPLRLRNTIYF.

The J gene is TRBJ2-3, the V gene TRBV9; 11 nucleotides agree with TRBD1. The length of the CDR3 is 14 residues. The trim removed 4 bases at V and 4 bases at J, leaving 2 bases unmatched. Germline CDR1 SGDLS, CDR2 YYNGEE. The CDR3 region has the DNA TGTGCCAGCAGCAAGGGACAGGGGGCAGATACGCAGTATTTT. Encoded protein: CASSKGQGADTQYF.

The gene calls are TRBV7-9 and TRBJ2-7, with 10 bases aligning to TRBD1. Germline-derived CDR1 and CDR2 are SEHNR and FQNEAQ (reference sequence). The CDR3 runs to 17 residues. Losses at the gene ends were 5 bases for V and 9 bases for J; bases not matched to a gene: 19. The CDR3 reads CASSPSEGQGLGLGQYF. Written as DNA, the CDR3 is TGTGCCAGCAGCCCCTCCGAGGGACAGGGGTTGGGATTGGGGCAGTACTTC.

The CDR3 nucleotides read TGTGCCAGTAGTACAGGGTACAGGGGCACCGGGGAGCTGTTTTTT. Its translation is CASSTGYRGTGELFF. The chain joins TRBV19 to TRBJ2-2, with 7 bases that match TRBD1. V shed 4 bases and J 4 bases; nucleotides not matched to a gene: 6. Germline CDR1 reads LNHDA; CDR2 reads SQIVND (reference sequence). The CDR3 contains 15 residues.

The genes are TRBV19 and TRBJ1-6; tentative D call: TRBD1 (5 bases). Per germline, CDR1 LNHDA and CDR2 SQIVND (reference sequence). CDR3 length: 14 residues. The germline V and J ends were trimmed by 3 bases and 6 bases, with 9 bases remaining between them. The CDR3 sequence is CASSIGGSNSPLHF. In DNA form, the CDR3 reads TGTGCCAGTAGTATCGGGGGGAGTAATTCACCCCTCCACTTT. Complete variable domain (other parts from reference TRBV19 and TRBJ1-6): DGGITQSPKYLFRKEGQNVTLSCEQNLNHDAMYWYRQDPGQGLRLIYYSQIVNDFQKGDIAEGYSVSREKKESFPLTVTSAQKNPTAFYLCASSIGGSNSPLHFGNGTRLTVT.

This clone was seen a few times. The genes are TRBV9 and TRBJ1-6; D ambiguous. Germline V CDR1 and CDR2: SGDLS, YYNGEE. V was shortened by 2 bases and J by 9 bases, with 12 bases between the two germline ends. The CDR3 is 14 amino acids. The CDR3 region has the DNA TGTGCCAGCAGCGTGGGAGGGCGCGGTTCACCCCTCCACTTT. Protein product: CASSVGGRGSPLHF.